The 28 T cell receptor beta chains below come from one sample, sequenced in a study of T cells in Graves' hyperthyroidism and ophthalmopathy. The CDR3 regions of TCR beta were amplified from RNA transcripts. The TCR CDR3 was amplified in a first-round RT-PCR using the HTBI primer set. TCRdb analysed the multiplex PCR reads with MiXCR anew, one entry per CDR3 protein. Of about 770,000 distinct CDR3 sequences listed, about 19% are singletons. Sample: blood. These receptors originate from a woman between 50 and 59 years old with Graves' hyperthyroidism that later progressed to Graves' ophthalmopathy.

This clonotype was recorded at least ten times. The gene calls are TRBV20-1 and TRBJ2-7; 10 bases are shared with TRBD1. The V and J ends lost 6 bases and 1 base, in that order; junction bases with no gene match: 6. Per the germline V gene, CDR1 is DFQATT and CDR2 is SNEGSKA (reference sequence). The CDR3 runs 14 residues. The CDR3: CSALPGQGSYEQYF. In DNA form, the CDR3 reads TGCAGTGCGTTACCGGGACAGGGGTCCTACGAGCAGTACTTC.

The chain's CDR3 is CASSLGAKETEAFF. The CDR3 region has the DNA TGTGCCAGCAGCTTAGGGGCCAAGGAGACTGAAGCTTTCTTT. This sequence joins TRBV7-9 and TRBJ1-1; D unclear. Germline values: CDR1 SEHNR, CDR2 FQNEAQ (reference sequence). The V and J ends lost 1 base and 5 bases respectively, with 11 bases between them. The CDR3 runs 14 residues.

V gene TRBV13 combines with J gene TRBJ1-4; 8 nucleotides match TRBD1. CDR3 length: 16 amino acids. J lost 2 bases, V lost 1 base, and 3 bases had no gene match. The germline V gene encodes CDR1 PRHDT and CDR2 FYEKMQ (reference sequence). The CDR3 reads CASSLARTGTNEKLFF. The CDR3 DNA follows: TGTGCCAGCAGCTTAGCGCGGACAGGGACTAATGAAAAACTGTTTTTT.

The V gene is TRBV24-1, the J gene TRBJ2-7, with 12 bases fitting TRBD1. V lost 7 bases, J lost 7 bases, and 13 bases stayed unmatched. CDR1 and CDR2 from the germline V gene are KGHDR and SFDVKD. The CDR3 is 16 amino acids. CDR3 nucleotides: TGTGCCACCAGACGTCGAGTGGGACAGGGGGCACGGGAGCAGTACTTC. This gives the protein CATRRRVGQGAREQYF.

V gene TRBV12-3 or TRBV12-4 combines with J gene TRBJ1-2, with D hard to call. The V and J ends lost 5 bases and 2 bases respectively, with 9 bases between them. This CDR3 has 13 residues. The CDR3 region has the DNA TGTGCCAGCAGTCCGCTGCAAAACTATGGCTACACCTTC. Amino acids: CASSPLQNYGYTF.

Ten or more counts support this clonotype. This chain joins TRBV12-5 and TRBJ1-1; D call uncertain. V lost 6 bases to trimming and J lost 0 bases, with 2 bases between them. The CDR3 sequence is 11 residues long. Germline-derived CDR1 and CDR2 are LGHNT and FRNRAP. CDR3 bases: TGTGCTAGTGGAGTGAACACTGAAGCTTTCTTT. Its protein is CASGVNTEAFF.

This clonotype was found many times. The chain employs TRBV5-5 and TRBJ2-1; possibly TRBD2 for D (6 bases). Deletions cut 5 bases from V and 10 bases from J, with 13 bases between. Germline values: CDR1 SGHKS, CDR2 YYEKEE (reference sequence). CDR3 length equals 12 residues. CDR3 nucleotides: TGTGCCAGCAGTCCCCTAGCGTCCGAGCAGTTCTTC. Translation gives CASSPLASEQFF.

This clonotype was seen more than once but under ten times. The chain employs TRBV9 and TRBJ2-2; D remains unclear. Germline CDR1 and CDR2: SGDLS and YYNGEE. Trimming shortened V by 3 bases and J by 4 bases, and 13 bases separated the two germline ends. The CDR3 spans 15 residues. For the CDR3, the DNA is TGTGCCAGCAGCGACAGTATGAGGAGCACCGGGGAGCTGTTTTTT. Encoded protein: CASSDSMRSTGELFF.

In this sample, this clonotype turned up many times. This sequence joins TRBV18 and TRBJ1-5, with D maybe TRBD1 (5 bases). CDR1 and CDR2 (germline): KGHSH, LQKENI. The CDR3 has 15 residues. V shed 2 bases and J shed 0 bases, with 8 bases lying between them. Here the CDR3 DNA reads TGTGCCAGCTCACCAGCAGGGACTAGCAATCAGCCCCAGCATTTT. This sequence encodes CASSPAGTSNQPQHF.

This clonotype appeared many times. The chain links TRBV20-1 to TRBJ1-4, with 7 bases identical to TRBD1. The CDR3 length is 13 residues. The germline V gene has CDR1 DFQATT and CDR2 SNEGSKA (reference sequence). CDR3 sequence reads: CSVRGQGIEKLFF. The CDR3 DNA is TGCAGCGTGAGGGGGCAGGGGATTGAAAAACTGTTTTTT.

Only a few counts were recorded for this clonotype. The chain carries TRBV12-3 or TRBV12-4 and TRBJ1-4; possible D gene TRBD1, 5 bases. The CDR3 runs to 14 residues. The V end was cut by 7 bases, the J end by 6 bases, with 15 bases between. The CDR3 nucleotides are TGTGCCAGCACCAAACCCGGGACCTATGAAAAACTGTTTTTT. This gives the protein CASTKPGTYEKLFF.

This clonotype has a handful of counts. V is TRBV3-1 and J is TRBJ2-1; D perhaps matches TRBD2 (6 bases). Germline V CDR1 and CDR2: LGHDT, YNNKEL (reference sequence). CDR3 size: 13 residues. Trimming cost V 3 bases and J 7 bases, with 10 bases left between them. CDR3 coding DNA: TGTGCCAGCAGCCACGCTCGGGGGAATGAGCAGTTCTTC. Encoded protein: CASSHARGNEQFF.

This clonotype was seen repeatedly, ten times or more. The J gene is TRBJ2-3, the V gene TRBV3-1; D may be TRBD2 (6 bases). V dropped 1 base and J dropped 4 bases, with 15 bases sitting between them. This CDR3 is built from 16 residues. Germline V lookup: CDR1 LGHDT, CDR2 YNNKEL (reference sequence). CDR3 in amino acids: CASSQAGARGADTQYF. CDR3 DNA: TGTGCCAGCAGCCAAGCCGGGGCGCGGGGAGCAGATACGCAGTATTTT.

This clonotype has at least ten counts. The CDR3, as DNA: TGCAGCGTTGAGAGGACTAGCGGGGCCCCCTCCTCCTACAATGAGCAGTTCTTC. Amino acid sequence: CSVERTSGAPSSYNEQFF. The chain employs TRBV29-1 and TRBJ2-1; 12 bases fit TRBD2. The CDR3 runs to 18 residues. V shed 3 bases, J shed 0 bases, and the junction held 9 bases outside the gene matches. The germline CDR1 and CDR2 sequences are SQVTM and ANQGSEA.

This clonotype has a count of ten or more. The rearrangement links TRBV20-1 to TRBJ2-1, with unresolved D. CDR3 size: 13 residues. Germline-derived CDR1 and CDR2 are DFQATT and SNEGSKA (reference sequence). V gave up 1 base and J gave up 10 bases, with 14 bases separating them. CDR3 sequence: CSARGWGSIEQFF. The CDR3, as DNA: TGCAGTGCTAGAGGGTGGGGATCGATAGAGCAGTTCTTC.

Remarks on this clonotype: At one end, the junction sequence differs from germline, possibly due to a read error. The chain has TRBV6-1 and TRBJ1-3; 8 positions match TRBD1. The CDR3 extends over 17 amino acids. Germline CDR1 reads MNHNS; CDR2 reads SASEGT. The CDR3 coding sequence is TGTGCCAGCAGTGAAGCGCTAGGGACAGGAGTGGGAAACACCAGATATTTT. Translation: CASSEALGTGVGNTRYF.

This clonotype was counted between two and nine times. The DNA for the CDR3 is TGTGCCAGCAGCGTAGGGGACCGCATTGAGATATACGAGCAGTACTTC. As protein: CASSVGDRIEIYEQYF. This chain links TRBV9 with TRBJ2-7; TRBD1 or TRBD2 may be the D gene (5 bases each). Germline V gene lookup returns CDR1 SGDLS and CDR2 YYNGEE. V dropped 0 bases and J dropped 4 bases, with 17 bases sitting between them. There are 16 residues in the CDR3.

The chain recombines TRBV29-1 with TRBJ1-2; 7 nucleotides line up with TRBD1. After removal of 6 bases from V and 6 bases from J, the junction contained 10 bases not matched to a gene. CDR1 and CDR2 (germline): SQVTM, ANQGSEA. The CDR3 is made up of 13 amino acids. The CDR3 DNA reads TGCAGCGTACAAGACAGGGAAGTTCATGGCTACACCTTC. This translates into CSVQDREVHGYTF.

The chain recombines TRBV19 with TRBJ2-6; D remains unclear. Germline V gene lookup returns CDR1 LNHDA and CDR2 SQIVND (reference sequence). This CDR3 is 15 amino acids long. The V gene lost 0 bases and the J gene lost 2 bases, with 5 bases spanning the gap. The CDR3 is CASSIEGPGANVLTF. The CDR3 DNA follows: TGTGCCAGTAGTATAGAAGGGCCTGGGGCCAACGTCCTGACTTTC.

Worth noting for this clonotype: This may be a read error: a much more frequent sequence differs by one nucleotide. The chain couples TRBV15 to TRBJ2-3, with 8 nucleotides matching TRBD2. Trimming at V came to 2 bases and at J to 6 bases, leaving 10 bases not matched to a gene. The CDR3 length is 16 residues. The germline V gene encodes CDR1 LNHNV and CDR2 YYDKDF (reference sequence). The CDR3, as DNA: TGTGCCACCAGCAGAAGACTAACGGGGGGGCCGGATACGCAGTATTTT. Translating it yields CATSRRLTGGPDTQYF. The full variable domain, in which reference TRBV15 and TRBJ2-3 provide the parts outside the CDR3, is DAMVIQNPRYQVTQFGKPVTLSCSQTLNHNVMYWYQQKSSQAPKLLFHYYDKDFNNEADTPDNFQSRRPNTSFCFLDIRSPGLGDTAMYLCATSRRLTGGPDTQYFGPGTRLTVL.

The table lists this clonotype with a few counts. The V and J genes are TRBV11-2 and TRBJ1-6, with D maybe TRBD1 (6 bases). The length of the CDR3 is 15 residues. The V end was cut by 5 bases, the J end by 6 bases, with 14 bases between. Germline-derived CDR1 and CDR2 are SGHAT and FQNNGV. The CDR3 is CASSETGTSNSPLHF. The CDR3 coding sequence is TGTGCCAGCAGCGAGACCGGGACAAGTAATTCACCCCTCCACTTT.

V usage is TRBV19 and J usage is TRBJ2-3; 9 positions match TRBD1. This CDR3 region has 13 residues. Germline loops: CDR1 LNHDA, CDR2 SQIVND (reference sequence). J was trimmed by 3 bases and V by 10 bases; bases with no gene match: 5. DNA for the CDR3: TGTGCCACTACAGGGGGCTTAACAGATACGCAGTATTTT. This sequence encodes CATTGGLTDTQYF. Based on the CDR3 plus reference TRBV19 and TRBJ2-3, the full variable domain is DGGITQSPKYLFRKEGQNVTLSCEQNLNHDAMYWYRQDPGQGLRLIYYSQIVNDFQKGDIAEGYSVSREKKESFPLTVTSAQKNPTAFYLCATTGGLTDTQYFGPGTRLTVL.

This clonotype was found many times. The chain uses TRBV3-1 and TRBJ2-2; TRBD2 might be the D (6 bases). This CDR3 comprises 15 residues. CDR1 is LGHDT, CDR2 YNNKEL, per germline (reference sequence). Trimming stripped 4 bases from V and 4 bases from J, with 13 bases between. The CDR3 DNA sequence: TGTGCCAGCAGCCGATATCGGGGGTCCACCGGGGAGCTGTTTTTT. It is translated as CASSRYRGSTGELFF.

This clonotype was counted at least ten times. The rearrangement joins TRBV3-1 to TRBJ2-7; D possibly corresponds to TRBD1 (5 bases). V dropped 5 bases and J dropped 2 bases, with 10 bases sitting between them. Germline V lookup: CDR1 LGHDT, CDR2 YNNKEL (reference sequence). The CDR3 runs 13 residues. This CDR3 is CASSGATAYEQYF. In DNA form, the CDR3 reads TGTGCCAGCAGCGGGGCGACAGCCTACGAGCAGTACTTC.

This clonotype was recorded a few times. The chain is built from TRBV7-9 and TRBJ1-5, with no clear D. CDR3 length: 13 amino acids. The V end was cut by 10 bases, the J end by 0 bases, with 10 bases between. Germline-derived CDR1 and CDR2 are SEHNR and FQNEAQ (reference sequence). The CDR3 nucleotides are TGTGCCACCTGCGAAGATAGCAATCAGCCCCAGCATTTT. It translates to CATCEDSNQPQHF.

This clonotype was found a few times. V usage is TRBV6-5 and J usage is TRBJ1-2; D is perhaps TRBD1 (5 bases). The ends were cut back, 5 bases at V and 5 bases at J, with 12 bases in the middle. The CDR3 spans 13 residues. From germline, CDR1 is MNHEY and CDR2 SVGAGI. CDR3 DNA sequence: TGTGCCAGCAGTGCCTCGACAGAGTATGGCTACACCTTC. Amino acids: CASSASTEYGYTF.

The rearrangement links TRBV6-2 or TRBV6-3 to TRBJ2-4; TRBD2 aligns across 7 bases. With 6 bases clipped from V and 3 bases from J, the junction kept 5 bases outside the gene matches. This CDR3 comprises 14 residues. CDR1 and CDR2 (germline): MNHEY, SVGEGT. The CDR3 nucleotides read TGTGCCAGCAGCGCCACGGGGGGCAAAAACATTCAGTACTTC. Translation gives CASSATGGKNIQYF.

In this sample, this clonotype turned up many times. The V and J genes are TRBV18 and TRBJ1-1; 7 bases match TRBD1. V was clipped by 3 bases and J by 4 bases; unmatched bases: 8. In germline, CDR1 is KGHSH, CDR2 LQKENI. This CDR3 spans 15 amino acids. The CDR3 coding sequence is TGTGCCAGCTCACCGAGACAGGGAGTAGGCACTGAAGCTTTCTTT. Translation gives CASSPRQGVGTEAFF.